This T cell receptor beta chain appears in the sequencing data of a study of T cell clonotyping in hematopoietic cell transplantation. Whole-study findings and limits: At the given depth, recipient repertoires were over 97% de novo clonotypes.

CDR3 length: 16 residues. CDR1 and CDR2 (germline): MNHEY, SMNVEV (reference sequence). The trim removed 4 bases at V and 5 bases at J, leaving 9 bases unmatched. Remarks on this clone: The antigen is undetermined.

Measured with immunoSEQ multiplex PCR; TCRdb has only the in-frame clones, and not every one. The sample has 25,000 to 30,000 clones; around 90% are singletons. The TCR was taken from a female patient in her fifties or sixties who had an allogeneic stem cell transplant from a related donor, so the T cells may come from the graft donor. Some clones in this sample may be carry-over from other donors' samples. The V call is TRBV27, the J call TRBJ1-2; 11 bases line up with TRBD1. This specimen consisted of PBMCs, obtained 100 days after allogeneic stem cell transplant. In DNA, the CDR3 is TGTGCCAGCAGTTCGCGAGGACAGGGGGCGGTATATGGCTACACCTTC. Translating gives CASSSRGQGAVYGYTF.